This note documents a single TCR beta chain sequence. V lost 0 bases to trimming and J lost 0 bases; unmatched junction nucleotides: 11. This CDR3 is 19 amino acids long. Per germline, CDR1 LGHNA and CDR2 YSLEER. The data were taken from a study of sequential checkpoint blockade in melanoma. As for the study in general: First-line arms were nivolumab then ipilimumab, or the reverse, randomized 1:1. Maintenance nivolumab came after either treatment sequence.

The treatment is: randomized to nivolumab then ipilimumab (arm A) or the reverse (arm B). PBMC sorting kept live CD3+CD8+ cells without CD19 or CD56. Clones were read by immunoSEQ multiplex PCR, and TCRdb kept only the in-frame ones, dropping some. The data hold around 9,100 clones, with roughly two thirds observed a single time. This receptor was identified in a human donor with melanoma. The rearrangement uses TRBV4-3 and TRBJ1-2; 9 nucleotides match TRBD1. This material consisted of CD8+ T cells sorted from blood (inferred from file names), taken from a patient given nivolumab and ipilimumab in sequence. The CDR3 here is CASSQDRWDRDPANYGYTF. As DNA, the CDR3 is TGCGCCAGCAGCCAAGATCGGTGGGACAGGGACCCCGCTAACTATGGCTACACCTTC.